What follows are 30 T cell receptor beta chains derived from one specimen sequenced in a study of T cells after yellow fever vaccination. TCRdb independently ran MiXCR on the 5' RACE reads; one entry per CDR3 protein. The data show a few hundred thousand distinct CDR3 sequences, approximately 3% seen once. Sequenced here: CD4+ T cells sorted from PBMCs, sampled 10 days after the yellow fever booster vaccination. The receptors were gathered from a man between 18 and 29 years old who received the YFV17D yellow fever vaccine.

The V call is TRBV12-5, the J call TRBJ2-1, with no clear D. The V end was cut by 1 base, the J end by 9 bases, with 10 bases between. In germline, CDR1 is LGHNT, CDR2 FRNRAP. CDR3 size: 13 residues. The CDR3 region is CASGLAVWGEQFF. CDR3 sequence (DNA): TGTGCTAGTGGTTTGGCGGTTTGGGGTGAGCAGTTCTTC.

This chain connects TRBV11-3 to TRBJ2-1, with 10 bases fitting TRBD2. The CDR3 contains 16 residues. Germline lookup yields CDR1 SGHNT and CDR2 YENEEA. Germline trimming cut 2 bases from V and 2 bases from J; bases unmatched to any gene: 3. The CDR3 nucleotides are TGTGCCAGCAGCTTACCAGCGGGGGGGGCCTACAATGAGCAGTTCTTC. Its translation: CASSLPAGGAYNEQFF.

In this sample, this clonotype turned up many times. The chain has TRBV10-2 and TRBJ1-3, with TRBD1 matching 12 bases. Germline V CDR1 and CDR2: WSHSY, SAAADI. The CDR3 consists of 18 residues. After removal of 6 bases from V and 3 bases from J, the junction contained 12 bases not matched to a gene. This CDR3 is CASRSGTGGLSGGNTIYF. The CDR3, as DNA: TGCGCCAGCAGGTCCGGGACAGGGGGCCTCTCGGGTGGAAACACCATATATTTT.

This clonotype was recorded many times. The chain carries TRBV11-3 and TRBJ1-6, with TRBD1 matching 8 bases. The CDR3 consists of 15 residues. The trim removed 4 bases at V and 7 bases at J, leaving 6 bases unmatched. CDR1 is SGHNT, CDR2 YENEEA, per germline. The CDR3 coding sequence is TGTGCCAGCAGCTCCCCCCGGGACAGGAATTCACCCCTCCACTTT. Translated: CASSSPRDRNSPLHF.

The V and J genes are TRBV5-1 and TRBJ2-1; TRBD1 matches at 10 bases. The CDR3 contains 16 residues. CDR1 is SGHRS and CDR2 is YFSETQ in the germline V gene. V gave up 0 bases and J gave up 2 bases; unmatched junction bases: 2. This CDR3 reads CASSLDGTGAYNEQFF. CDR3 DNA: TGCGCCAGCAGCTTGGACGGGACAGGGGCCTACAATGAGCAGTTCTTC.

The gene calls are TRBV9 and TRBJ1-4; 7 bases match TRBD1. Germline V gene sequence: CDR1 SGDLS, CDR2 YYNGEE. The junction had 11 bases not matched to a gene; V was cut back by 4 bases and J by 5 bases. The CDR3 is 16 amino acids. The CDR3, as DNA: TGTGCCAGCAGCACTACCCCAGGGGGGGAAAATGAAAAACTGTTTTTT. Its translation is CASSTTPGGENEKLFF.

Many counts were recorded for this clonotype. The chain is built from TRBV12-3 or TRBV12-4 and TRBJ2-2; 10 nucleotides agree with TRBD1. Trimming removed 6 bases from V and 6 bases from J; junction bases left unmatched: 4. This CDR3 region has 14 residues. CDR3 residues: CASSRDRGPGELFF. In DNA form, the CDR3 reads TGTGCCAGCAGCCGGGACAGGGGCCCCGGGGAGCTGTTTTTT.

V is TRBV20-1 and J is TRBJ1-5; D gene uncertain. CDR3 length: 13 amino acids. Germline CDR1 is DFQATT and CDR2 is SNEGSKA (reference sequence). Deletions cut 2 bases from V and 2 bases from J, with 7 bases between. Here the CDR3 DNA reads TGCAGTGCTAGAATGAGAGGCAATCAGCCCCAGCATTTT. Encoded protein: CSARMRGNQPQHF.

There are many counts of this clonotype. V gene TRBV4-3 combines with J gene TRBJ1-1; D is unresolved. Deletions cut 1 base from V and 1 base from J, with 10 bases between. Germline V gene sequence: CDR1 LGHNA, CDR2 YSLEER. The CDR3 is 15 residues long. The CDR3: CASSQATVKNTEAFF. CDR3 nucleotides: TGCGCCAGCAGCCAAGCCACAGTAAAGAACACTGAAGCTTTCTTT.

This clonotype was picked up a small number of times. The chain's CDR3 is CASSPGYESPLHF. The CDR3 DNA reads TGTGCCAGCTCACCAGGGTACGAATCACCCCTCCACTTT. The rearrangement links TRBV18 to TRBJ1-6; unclear D gene. Trimming shortened V by 2 bases and J by 10 bases, and 9 bases separated the two germline ends. The CDR3 consists of 13 residues. Germline V CDR1 and CDR2: KGHSH, LQKENI.

The chain recombines TRBV5-1 with TRBJ2-2, with TRBD2 matching over 9 bases. The germline V gene has CDR1 SGHRS and CDR2 YFSETQ. This CDR3 comprises 15 residues. The V segment lost 4 bases and the J segment 2 bases; nucleotides outside the gene matches: 3. The CDR3, as DNA: TGCGCCAGCAGCGCTAGCGGGGCTAACACCGGGGAGCTGTTTTTT. Translated: CASSASGANTGELFF.

This clonotype came up many times. This chain uses TRBV11-2 with TRBJ1-1; D is ambiguous. Germline V gene data show CDR1 as SGHAT and CDR2 as FQNNGV. The CDR3 covers 13 residues. Trimming cost V 5 bases and J 2 bases, with 9 bases left between them. CDR3 coding DNA: TGTGCCAGCAGCCCTTATGGAAACACTGAAGCTTTCTTT. This codes for CASSPYGNTEAFF.

The V gene is TRBV5-4, the J gene TRBJ2-7, with 8 bases aligning to TRBD1. The CDR3 has 14 amino acids. V gave up 0 bases and J gave up 5 bases; unmatched junction bases: 4. CDR1 and CDR2 from the germline V gene are SGHNT and YYREEE (reference sequence). CDR3 sequence: CASSLVGQGNEQYV. The CDR3 coding sequence is TGTGCCAGCAGCTTGGTAGGACAGGGAAACGAGCAGTACGTC.

The sample holds a few counts of this clonotype. The V call is TRBV7-2, the J call TRBJ1-5, with D possibly matching TRBD1 (6 bases). CDR1 is SGHTA, CDR2 FQGNSA, per germline. The V end lost 4 bases, the J end lost 6 bases, and 16 bases lay between the germline ends. The CDR3 runs to 15 residues. CDR3 amino acids: CASSSGPGAGQPQHF. The CDR3 nucleotides are TGTGCCAGCAGCTCCGGTCCAGGGGCGGGTCAGCCCCAGCATTTT.

The sample holds many counts of this clonotype. In DNA form, the CDR3 reads TGCAGTCCCTCAGTATTAGCCAAAAACATTCAGTACTTC. Amino acid sequence: CSPSVLAKNIQYF. V is TRBV20-1 and J is TRBJ2-4; D call uncertain. The CDR3 extends over 13 amino acids. Germline assignment: CDR1 DFQATT and CDR2 SNEGSKA (reference sequence). V lost 8 bases, J lost 0 bases, and 11 bases lay in between.

This clonotype was picked up a small number of times. This sequence joins TRBV5-1 and TRBJ1-1, with D possibly TRBD1 on 5 matching bases. CDR1 SGHRS and CDR2 YFSETQ come from the germline V gene. The length of the CDR3 is 14 residues. V was shortened by 2 bases and J by 0 bases, with 8 bases between the two germline ends. CDR3 sequence: CASSFQGLNTEAFF. The CDR3 DNA sequence: TGCGCCAGCAGCTTTCAGGGTCTGAACACTGAAGCTTTCTTT.

This clonotype has only a few counts. The V call is TRBV20-1, the J call TRBJ1-5; 7 bases match TRBD1. V lost 6 bases and J lost 6; bases outside the gene matches: 5. This CDR3 spans 12 amino acids. CDR1 and CDR2 (germline): DFQATT, SNEGSKA (reference sequence). CDR3 DNA sequence: TGCAGTGCGGTGACAGGGTCTCAGCCCCAGCATTTT. This gives the protein CSAVTGSQPQHF.

The V gene is TRBV7-2, the J gene TRBJ2-1; no clear D gene. V shed 5 bases and J shed 4 bases, with 18 bases lying between them. The CDR3 contains 16 residues. Germline assignment: CDR1 SGHTA and CDR2 FQGNSA. CDR3 nucleotides: TGTGCCAGCAGCCAAGATGGGTCAAGCGTGTACAATGAGCAGTTCTTC. This gives the protein CASSQDGSSVYNEQFF. The variable domain in full, with the rest retrieved from reference TRBV7-2 and TRBJ2-1, is GAGVSQSPSNKVTEKGKDVELRCDPISGHTALYWYRQSLGQGLEFLIYFQGNSAPDKSGLPSDRFSAERTGGSVSTLTIQRTQQEDSAVYLCASSQDGSSVYNEQFFGPGTRLTVL.

This clonotype showed up many times. At one of its ends the junction is not consistent with the germline gene, which may arise from a read error. The rearrangement joins TRBV7-7 to TRBJ2-2, with D perhaps matching TRBD1 (6 bases). This CDR3 region has 15 residues. Germline CDR1 and CDR2: SSHAT and FNYEAQ (reference sequence). As DNA, the CDR3 is TGTGCTAGCAGCCCAGGGGCCTCGAACACCGGGGAGCTGTTTTTT. Protein product: CASSPGASNTGELFF.

The chain uses TRBV5-4 and TRBJ2-3; no clear D. This CDR3 is built from 14 residues. V gave up 4 bases and J gave up 11 bases, with 20 bases separating them. Germline CDR1 and CDR2: SGHNT and YYREEE (reference sequence). CDR3 sequence: CASSTVGPPYLQYF. The DNA for the CDR3 is TGTGCCAGCAGCACGGTAGGGCCTCCATATTTGCAGTATTTT.

Many counts were recorded for this clonotype. The chain couples TRBV4-1 to TRBJ2-3; 7 nucleotides align to TRBD2. The CDR3 has 14 amino acids. V lost 1 base, J lost 5 bases, and 3 bases stayed unmatched. Germline loops: CDR1 MGHRA, CDR2 YSYEKL. The CDR3 loop is CASSQAGGLDTQYF. In DNA form, the CDR3 reads TGCGCCAGCAGCCAAGCGGGGGGATTAGATACGCAGTATTTT.

V is TRBV24-1 and J is TRBJ2-1, with TRBD2 matching over 13 bases. Per the germline V gene, CDR1 is KGHDR and CDR2 is SFDVKD. The CDR3 runs 16 residues. Trimming at V came to 2 bases and at J to 6 bases, leaving 3 bases not matched to a gene. The DNA of the CDR3 is TGTGCCACCAGTGATTCACTAGCGGGGGGGCTCAATGAGCAGTTCTTC. Translation gives CATSDSLAGGLNEQFF.

The rearrangement links TRBV18 to TRBJ1-2; D call uncertain. Germline V gene lookup returns CDR1 KGHSH and CDR2 LQKENI. The V end lost 6 bases, the J end lost 3 bases, and 14 bases lay between the germline ends. This CDR3 contains 14 residues. CDR3 amino acids: CASSRQGGDYGYTF. The CDR3 DNA reads TGTGCCAGCTCTCGTCAAGGCGGAGACTATGGCTACACCTTC. The entire variable domain, with the rest obtained from reference TRBV18 and TRBJ1-2, is as follows: NAGVMQNPRHLVRRRGQEARLRCSPMKGHSHVYWYRQLPEEGLKFMVYLQKENIIDESGMPKERFSAEFPKEGPSILRIQQVVRGDSAAYFCASSRQGGDYGYTFGSGTRLTVV.

The chain uses TRBV24-1 and TRBJ2-1; TRBD2 aligns across 10 bases. J gave up 14 bases and V 4 bases, and 4 bases lay outside the gene matches. There are 12 residues in the CDR3. The germline V gene has CDR1 KGHDR and CDR2 SFDVKD. The CDR3 reads CATSDPGTSEFF. DNA for the CDR3: TGTGCCACCAGTGACCCCGGGACTAGCGAGTTCTTC.

This clonotype has a count of ten or more. The CDR3 DNA follows: TGTGCCAGCGCGGTCCAGGGTGGAAACACCATATATTTT. Its translation is CASAVQGGNTIYF. J is TRBJ1-3 and V is TRBV3-1; possible D gene TRBD1, 5 bases. CDR3 length: 13 amino acids. The V gene's germline CDR1 is LGHDT and CDR2 YNNKEL (reference sequence). V was trimmed by 8 bases and J by 3 bases, leaving 11 bases between them.

The sample holds many counts of this clonotype. The gene calls are TRBV7-2 and TRBJ2-1, with D perhaps assigned TRBD1 or TRBD2 (6 bases each). Per germline, CDR1 SGHTA and CDR2 FQGNSA. The CDR3 totals 15 residues. The V gene lost 3 bases and the J gene lost 2 bases, with 11 bases spanning the gap. This chain's CDR3 is CASSFRGPPYNEQFF. DNA for the CDR3: TGTGCCAGCAGCTTTCGGGGGCCACCCTACAATGAGCAGTTCTTC. Full variable domain (missing parts from reference TRBV7-2 and TRBJ2-1): GAGVSQSPSNKVTEKGKDVELRCDPISGHTALYWYRQSLGQGLEFLIYFQGNSAPDKSGLPSDRFSAERTGGSVSTLTIQRTQQEDSAVYLCASSFRGPPYNEQFFGPGTRLTVL.

The chain couples TRBV18 to TRBJ2-1, with 10 bases fitting TRBD2. The CDR3 loop spans 16 amino acids. Trimming cost V 0 bases and J 5 bases; bases outside gene matches: 4. CDR1 and CDR2 from the germline V gene are KGHSH and LQKENI. CDR3 nucleotide sequence: TGTGCCAGCTCACCACCCAGCGGACTAGCGGACAATGAGCAGTTCTTC. Amino acids: CASSPPSGLADNEQFF.

This clonotype was found many times. The chain couples TRBV20-1 to TRBJ1-2; D gene uncertain. Trimming shortened V by 7 bases and J by 4 bases, and 13 bases separated the two germline ends. Germline CDR1 DFQATT, CDR2 SNEGSKA (reference sequence). This CDR3 is 12 amino acids long. The CDR3 DNA reads TGCAGTGTTAAAATAGGGCCCTATGGCTACACCTTC. Protein product: CSVKIGPYGYTF.

The chain couples TRBV24-1 to TRBJ2-5, with 7 bases identical to TRBD1. V shed 3 bases and J 3 bases; nucleotides not matched to a gene: 9. The CDR3 runs to 16 residues. Germline CDR1 reads KGHDR; CDR2 reads SFDVKD. The CDR3, as DNA: TGTGCCACCAGTGATCCTACAGGGGATAGGGAAGAGACCCAGTACTTC. This sequence encodes CATSDPTGDREETQYF.

In its sample, this clonotype was seen a few times. J is TRBJ2-3 and V is TRBV30, with 8 bases lining up with TRBD2. In germline, CDR1 is GTSNPN, CDR2 SVGIG (reference sequence). The CDR3 sequence is 15 residues long. V shed 2 bases, J shed 0 bases, and the junction held 4 bases outside the gene matches. The DNA of the CDR3 is TGTGCCTGGAGTTCCGGACTAGCAAGCACAGATACGCAGTATTTT. Its translation is CAWSSGLASTDTQYF.